A single T cell receptor beta chain is shown here with its context. Its antigen target is currently unknown. No base qualities exist here, and no much larger clone lies one base off it. CDR1 and CDR2, per the germline V gene (reference sequence), are SEHNR and FQNEAQ. At the junction V is shortened by 2 bases and J by 7 bases; bases outside the gene matches: 4. Inclusive of the bounding cysteine and phenylalanine, the CDR3 is 13 residues long. Only the CDR3 portion is preserved as DNA: 39 bases, with reading frame beginning at the first base. The data belong to a study of blood T cell repertoires in COVID-19 (TCRdb year 2020). Background on the whole study: Samples covering the acute and convalescent phases of COVID-19 were provided by collaborators in the United States, Italy and Spain. The material from the prospective study consisted of cDNA or gDNA derived from T cells, B-cell-depleted T cells, or PBMCs. Deeply sampled blood TCRbeta repertoires from subjects exposed to, actively infected with, or recovered from COVID-19 were included in the dataset. A freely available public database, intended as a resource for researchers studying the immune response to SARS-CoV-2, is where the repertoires were released. The samples were drawn from two sources: the first 160 participants of the ongoing ImmuneRACE study, and 1,254 subjects contributed by 6 global collaborators. Sample metadata almost always included a de-identified subject ID, COVID-19 status, age in years and sex. HLA class I and class II types, where available, came from metadata supplied by the sample provider rather than from assay-based typing.

A second Seattle source provided samples from volunteer blood donors who had recovered from COVID-19. Whole blood was collected in K2EDTA tubes by collaborating institutions according to the institutions' own protocols. Collaborator samples were shipped for TCRbeta analysis as frozen whole blood, isolated PBMCs, or DNA extracted from either sample type. Beyond this particular receptor, the publication reports: Clinical and demographic metadata were provided uncurated, with the amount varying by source and participant.

TCRbeta CDR3 regions were amplified from genomic DNA by means of the immunoSEQ Assay, a bias-controlled multiplex PCR. As for the original processing: The number of nucleated cells in each sample was estimated from the amplification of reference gene primers within the assay. Sequence reads were collapsed and filtered to measure the absolute abundance of every unique TCRbeta CDR3 rearrangement. For each sample, productive Simpson clonality was calculated as the square root of Simpson's diversity index over productive rearrangements. As stored in TCRdb, this immuneACCESS dataset retains in-frame rearrangements with V and J assigned. A fraction of the clones does not appear; measured against another copy, unresolved V genes explain less than half of the discrepancy, and the remainder lacks a known reason. V and J calls and clone size are those listed in that table; D and trimming were worked out from the DNA. The sample table contains hundreds of thousands of clones; only one count was recorded for about 90% of them. The ten largest clones represent less than 1.6% of the sample.

Source material: peripheral blood. This TCR came from a woman between 35 and 50 years old who had recovered from COVID-19. Here the chain combines TRBV7-9 and TRBJ1-2; 7 bases in the middle match TRBD1. CDR3 loop: CASSLWAGGGYTF. At the DNA level, the sequence is TGTGCCAGCAGCTTATGGGCAGGGGGTGGCTACACCTTC.